This T cell receptor (beta chain) was profiled in a study of Ad26.COV2.S vaccination and SARS-CoV-2 variants. Treatment here: 19 received Ad26.COV2.S at low or high dose, single or two shots; about 5 received placebo; per-sample allocation not given. Sampling was done on day 63 after the first vaccine or placebo injection. Immunization relied on an Ad26 vector, which expressed Wuhan-strain SARS-CoV-2 spike. TCRdb's copy holds only in-frame clones and misses some; the assay was immunoSEQ multiplex PCR. Among roughly 420,000 clones listed, roughly 89% were seen once. Germline-derived CDR1 and CDR2 are SNHLY and FYNNEI. V lost 4 bases to trimming and J lost 6 bases, with 10 bases between them. This CDR3 is 13 amino acids long.

This sample comprised peripheral blood, obtained in a trial of Ad26.COV2.S vaccine versus placebo. The source of this sequence is a person between 18 and 65 years old who received the Ad26.COV2.S COVID-19 vaccine or a placebo. The chain is built from TRBV2 and TRBJ1-5, with no clear D. Here the CDR3 reads CASSGERSQPQHF. The CDR3 region has the DNA TGTGCCAGCAGTGGCGAGCGATCTCAGCCCCAGCATTTT.